The clone carrying this T cell receptor (beta chain) has just a few counts. The antigen is undetermined. The data originate from a study of T cells after yellow fever vaccination. About the study: Fractions containing few cells were prepared with SMART-Seq v4 Ultra Low Input.

The germline V and J ends were trimmed by 3 bases and 4 bases, with 18 bases remaining between them. The CDR3 has 16 amino acids. Study-level results: The study found a weaker secondary response that peaked faster, day 5 versus 15.

The study made its TCR cDNA through 5'RACE template switching. That step introduced a universal primer site along with UMIs. TCRdb processed the 5' RACE reads anew with MiXCR; each CDR3 protein has one entry. The data show roughly 160,000 distinct CDR3 sequences, approximately 6.8% seen once. This TCR came from a man younger than 35 who received the YFV17D yellow fever vaccine. The chain links TRBV12-3 or TRBV12-4 to TRBJ2-5; TRBD2 might be the D (6 bases). The sample here was CD4+ T cells sorted from PBMCs, taken 5 to 6 days after the first yellow fever vaccination. For the CDR3, the DNA is TGTGCCAGCAGTTTCGGACTTGGAGGGGTGGGAGAGACCCAGTACTTC. This encodes CASSFGLGGVGETQYF.